The T cell receptor beta chain described here comes from a study of monozygotic twins with cystic fibrosis. Study in general: Library input was around 3.2 micrograms of fragmented DNA, with approximately 16 PCR cycles.

The CDR3 sequence is 15 residues long. The germline V gene encodes CDR1 SGHRS and CDR2 YFSETQ. V shed 3 bases, J shed 7 bases, and the junction held 4 bases outside the gene matches. On this clone itself: The antigen remains undetermined.

Findings of the study overall: Unrelated CF individuals shared fewer identical clonotypes than monozygotic CF twins. No link emerged between shared CDR3 counts and age, concordance or severity.

Data came from immunoSEQ multiplex PCR; TCRdb stores just in-frame clones and leaves some out. The sample consists of roughly 32,000 clones, around 96% of them appearing once. The rearrangement uses TRBV5-1 and TRBJ2-1; 13 positions agree with TRBD2. The TCR originated in a girl aged 2-10 years with cystic fibrosis. The sample was blood. The CDR3, as DNA: TGCGCCAGCAGCTCTACTAGCGGGAGGGTGAATGAGCAGTTCTTC. Amino acid sequence: CASSSTSGRVNEQFF.